This T cell receptor beta chain was sequenced in a study of T cells in localized non-small cell lung cancer. Findings and limits, study-wide: Heterogeneity remains possible because sequencing was limited to only one tumor region. Exceeding tumor, uninvolved adjacent lung had the highest T cell clonality. Prolonged overall survival went with higher T cell density in the blood.

TCRdb keeps only in-frame clones here, not all; method: immunoSEQ multiplex PCR. Among 90,000 to 95,000 clones listed, roughly 88% were seen once. J gave up 2 bases and V 4 bases, and 2 bases lay outside the gene matches. Looked up from germline, CDR1 is SNHLY and CDR2 is FYNNEI. The CDR3 has 15 amino acids. Points on this clone: The antigen is undetermined.

The sequencing used PBMCs, collected before any cancer treatment. The receptor was isolated from a woman aged 35 to 75 with stage II squamous cell lung carcinoma. The chain carries TRBV2 and TRBJ2-7, with 13 bases matching TRBD2. CDR3 sequence (DNA): TGTGCCAGCAGTGCCGGGACTAGCGGGACCTACGAGCAGTACTTC. Protein product: CASSAGTSGTYEQYF.